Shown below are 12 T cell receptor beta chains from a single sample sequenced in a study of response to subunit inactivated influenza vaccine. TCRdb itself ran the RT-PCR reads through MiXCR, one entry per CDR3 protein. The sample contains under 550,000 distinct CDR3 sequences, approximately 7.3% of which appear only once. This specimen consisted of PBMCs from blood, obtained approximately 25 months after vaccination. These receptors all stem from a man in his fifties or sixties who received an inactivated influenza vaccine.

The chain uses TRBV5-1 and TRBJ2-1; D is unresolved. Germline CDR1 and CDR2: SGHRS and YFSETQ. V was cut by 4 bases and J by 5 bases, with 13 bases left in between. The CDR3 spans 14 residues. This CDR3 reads CASSPAAYNNEQFF. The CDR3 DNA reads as TGCGCCAGCAGCCCCGCCGCTTATAACAATGAGCAGTTCTTC.

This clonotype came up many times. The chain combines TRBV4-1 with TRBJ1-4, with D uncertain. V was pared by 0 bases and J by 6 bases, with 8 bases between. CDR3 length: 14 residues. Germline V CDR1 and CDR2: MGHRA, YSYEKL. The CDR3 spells CASSQEIRDEKLFF. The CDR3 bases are TGCGCCAGCAGCCAAGAAATAAGGGATGAAAAACTGTTTTTT.

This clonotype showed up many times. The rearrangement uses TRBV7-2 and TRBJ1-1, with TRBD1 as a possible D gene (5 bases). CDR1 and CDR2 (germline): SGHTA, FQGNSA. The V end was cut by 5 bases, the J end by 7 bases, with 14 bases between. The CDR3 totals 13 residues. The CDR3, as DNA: TGTGCCAGCAGCCGCGACAGACGGGGTGAAGCTTTCTTT. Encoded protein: CASSRDRRGEAFF.

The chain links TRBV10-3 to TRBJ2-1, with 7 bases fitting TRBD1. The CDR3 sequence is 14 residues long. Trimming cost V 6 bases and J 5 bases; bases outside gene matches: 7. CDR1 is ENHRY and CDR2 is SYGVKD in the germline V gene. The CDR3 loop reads CAISPGTADNEQFF. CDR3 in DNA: TGTGCCATCAGCCCCGGGACAGCCGACAATGAGCAGTTCTTC.

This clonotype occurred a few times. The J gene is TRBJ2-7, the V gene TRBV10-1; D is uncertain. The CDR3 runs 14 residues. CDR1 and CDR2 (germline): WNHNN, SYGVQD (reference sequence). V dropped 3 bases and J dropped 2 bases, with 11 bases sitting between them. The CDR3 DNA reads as TGCGCCAGCAGTGAATCTGGGATCCCCTACGAGCAGTACTTC. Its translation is CASSESGIPYEQYF.

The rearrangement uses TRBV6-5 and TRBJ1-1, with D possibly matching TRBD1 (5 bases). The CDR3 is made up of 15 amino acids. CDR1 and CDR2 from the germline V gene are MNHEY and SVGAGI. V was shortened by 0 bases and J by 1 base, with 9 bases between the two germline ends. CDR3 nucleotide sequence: TGTGCCAGCAGTTACTCCGGGGCAGGGAACACTGAAGCTTTCTTT. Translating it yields CASSYSGAGNTEAFF.

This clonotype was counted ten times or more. The DNA for the CDR3 is TGTGCCAGCAACTCCAGGGGGGGCTATTACACTGAAGCTTTCTTT. This translates into CASNSRGGYYTEAFF. The J gene is TRBJ1-1, the V gene TRBV5-5, with TRBD1 matching 7 bases. CDR1 SGHKS and CDR2 YYEKEE come from the germline V gene (reference sequence). The V segment lost 6 bases and the J segment 3 bases; nucleotides outside the gene matches: 11. The CDR3 spans 15 residues.

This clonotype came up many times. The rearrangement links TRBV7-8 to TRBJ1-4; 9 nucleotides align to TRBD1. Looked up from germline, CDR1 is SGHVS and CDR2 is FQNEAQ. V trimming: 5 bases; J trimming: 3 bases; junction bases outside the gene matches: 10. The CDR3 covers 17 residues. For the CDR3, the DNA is TGTGCCAGCAGCCCGTTACAGGGGGCGAGGGCTAATGAAAAACTGTTTTTT. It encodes CASSPLQGARANEKLFF. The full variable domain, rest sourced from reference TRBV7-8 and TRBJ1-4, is GAGVSQSPRYKVAKRGQDVALRCDPISGHVSLFWYQQALGQGPEFLTYFQNEAQLDKSGLPSDRFFAERPEGSVSTLKIQRTQQEDSAVYLCASSPLQGARANEKLFFGSGTQLSVL.

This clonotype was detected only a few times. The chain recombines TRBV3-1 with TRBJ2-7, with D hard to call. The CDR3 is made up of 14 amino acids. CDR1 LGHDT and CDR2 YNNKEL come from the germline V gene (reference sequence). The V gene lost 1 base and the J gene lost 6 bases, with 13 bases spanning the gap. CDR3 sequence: CASSQGIQPAEQYF. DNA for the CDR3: TGTGCCAGCAGCCAAGGGATCCAGCCGGCCGAGCAGTACTTC.

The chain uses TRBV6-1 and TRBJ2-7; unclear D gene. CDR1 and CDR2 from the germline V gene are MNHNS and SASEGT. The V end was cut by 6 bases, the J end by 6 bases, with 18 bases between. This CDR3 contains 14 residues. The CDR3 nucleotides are TGTGCCAGCAGCGAGATTGGCGACACGGGCGAGCAGTACTTC. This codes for CASSEIGDTGEQYF.

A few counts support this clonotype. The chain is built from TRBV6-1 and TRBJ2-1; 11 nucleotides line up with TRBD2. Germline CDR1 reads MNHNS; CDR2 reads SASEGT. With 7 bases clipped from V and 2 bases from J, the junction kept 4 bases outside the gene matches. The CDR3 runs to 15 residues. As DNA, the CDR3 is TGTGCCAGCACCCCGACTAGCGGGGCCTACAATGAGCAGTTCTTC. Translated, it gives CASTPTSGAYNEQFF.

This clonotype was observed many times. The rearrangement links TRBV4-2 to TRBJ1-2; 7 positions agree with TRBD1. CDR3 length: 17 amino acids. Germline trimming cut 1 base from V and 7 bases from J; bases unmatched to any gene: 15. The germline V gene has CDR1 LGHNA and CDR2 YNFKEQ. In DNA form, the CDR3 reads TGTGCCAGCAGCCAAGTTGGGGGGAGTGACAGGGATAGTGGCTACACCTTC. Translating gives CASSQVGGSDRDSGYTF.